This T cell receptor beta chain stems from a study of OX40 agonist ivuxolimab in advanced cancers. Study-wide context: Ivuxolimab was an agonistic, fully human IgG2 monoclonal antibody directed against OX40 (CD134), a costimulatory receptor. Intravenous ivuxolimab was administered to patients every 2 weeks at six dose levels: 0.01, 0.1, 0.3, 1.5, 3 and 10 mg/kg. Among the roughly 52 dose-escalation patients, about 20 had hepatocellular carcinoma, roughly 15 melanoma, 9 renal cell carcinoma and 9 head and neck cancer. The dose-escalation cohort was about 87% male with a mean age of roughly 60 years, ranging from roughly 20 to 80. Patients were allowed to have had prior anti-PD-1, anti-PD-L1 or anti-CTLA-4 therapy, and 40% of the dose-escalation patients had previously received checkpoint inhibitors. Three dose-escalation patients achieved partial responses, one with hepatocellular carcinoma and two with cutaneous melanoma. Peripheral TCRbeta sequencing was intended to test whether TCR sequence diversity was altered and clonal T-cell expansion was caused by ivuxolimab. The paper describes the monotherapy dose-escalation part (N ≈ 50 patients) of the phase I trial of ivuxolimab. Broader findings and caveats from the paper: On average, CD8+ T cells showed more expanded clones than CD4+ T cells after ivuxolimab. In the 0.1-3.0 mg/kg groups, partial responders had among the lowest normalized peripheral clonal expansion, particularly in CD8+ T cells. Low levels of normalized T-cell clonal expansion were also seen in some nonresponding patients. Antigen specificity was not determined for the clonally expanded peripheral T cells. At doses from 0.1 to 3.0 mg/kg, clonal expansion was seen in both CD4+ and CD8+ blood T cells between baseline and week 6.

Turning to this clone: This receptor's antigen is unknown. Base quality data are lacking; no much larger clone is found one base away.

The CDR3 goes from the cysteine to the phenylalanine over 13 residues. Kept here is only the CDR3 DNA, which spans 39 bases and is read in frame from base 1. V and J lose 3 bases and 0 bases, and a span of 8 bases separates them. The CDR1 and CDR2 encoded by the germline V gene (reference sequence) are GTSNPN and SVGIG. Genomic DNA was extracted from sorted cells for sequencing of the TCRbeta CDR3 region. TCRbeta CDR3 regions were sequenced using the immunoSEQ Assay. TCRdb carries this immuneACCESS record with in-frame sequences only. Its versions omit some clonotypes, under half of them owing to an unresolved V gene in the studies checked, with the rest unexplained. The sample has tens of thousands of clones on record, more than 80% of them singletons. The leading ten clones occupy about 0.4% of the sample. Patients with autoimmune disease history or receiving systemic immunosuppression were excluded from the trial. Peripheral blood for TCR sequencing was collected from all dose cohorts at baseline, on cycle 4 day 1, and on cycle 7 day 1. The samples were taken from a phase I, first-in-human, multicenter, open-label dose-escalation trial of ivuxolimab. The trial enrolled adults with locally advanced or metastatic head and neck squamous cell, hepatocellular, melanoma or renal cell carcinoma. Before TCR sequencing, CD4+ and CD8+ T cells were separately sorted from peripheral blood.

Here the chain combines TRBV30 and TRBJ1-1, with a weak D call of TRBD1 (5 bases match). The material sequenced was CD4+ or CD8+ T cells sorted from blood, taken in a trial of the OX40 agonist ivuxolimab. The TCR originated in an adult with an advanced solid tumor such as melanoma, head and neck, liver or kidney cancer. The DNA is TGTGCCTGGAGGAGGGGTCTGAACACTGAAGCTTTCTTT. The encoded protein is CAWRRGLNTEAFF.